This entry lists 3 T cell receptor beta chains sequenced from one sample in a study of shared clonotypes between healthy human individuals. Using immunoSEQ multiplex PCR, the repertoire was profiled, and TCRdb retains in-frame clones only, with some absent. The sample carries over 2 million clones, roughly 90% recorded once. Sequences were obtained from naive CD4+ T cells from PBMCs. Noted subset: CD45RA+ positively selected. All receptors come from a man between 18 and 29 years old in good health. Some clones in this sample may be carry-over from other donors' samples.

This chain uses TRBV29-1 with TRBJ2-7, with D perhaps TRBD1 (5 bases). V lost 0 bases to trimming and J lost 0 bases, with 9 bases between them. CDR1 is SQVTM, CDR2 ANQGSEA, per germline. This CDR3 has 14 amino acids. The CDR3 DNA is TGCAGCGTTGAAGAGGGGCCAGGCTCCTACGAGCAGTACTTC. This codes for CSVEEGPGSYEQYF.

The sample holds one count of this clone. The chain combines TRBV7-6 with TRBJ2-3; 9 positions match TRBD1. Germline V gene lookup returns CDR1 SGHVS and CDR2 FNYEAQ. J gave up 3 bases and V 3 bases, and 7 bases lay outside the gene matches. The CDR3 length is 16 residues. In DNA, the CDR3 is TGTGCCAGCAGCTTGGAGACAGGGGGGGGGACAGATACGCAGTATTTT. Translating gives CASSLETGGGTDTQYF.

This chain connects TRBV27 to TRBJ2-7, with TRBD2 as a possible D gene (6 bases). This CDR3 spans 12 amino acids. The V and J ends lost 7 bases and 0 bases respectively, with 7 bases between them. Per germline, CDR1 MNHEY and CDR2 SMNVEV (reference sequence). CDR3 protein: CASIGSSYEQYF. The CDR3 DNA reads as TGTGCCAGCATCGGGAGCTCCTACGAGCAGTACTTC.